Listed here are 21 T cell receptor beta chains from one sample, sequenced in a study of a mutant IDH1 vaccine in newly diagnosed glioma. The repertoire was sequenced with immunoSEQ multiplex PCR; TCRdb's copy has only in-frame clones and lacks some. Among some 51,000 clones, around 80% were seen once, and the ten largest hold about 5.2%. Time point: week 5, during vaccination. Doses of 300 ug of mutant IDH1 20-mer peptide were given with topical imiquimod. These receptors lack a known antigen. This sample comprised PBMCs, obtained from a glioma patient whose treatment included an IDH1 peptide vaccine. The source of these receptors is a man in his fifties or sixties with glioma.

The genes are TRBV5-1 and TRBJ1-1; D is possibly TRBD1 (5 bases). V dropped 0 bases and J dropped 3 bases, with 12 bases sitting between them. The CDR3 spans 15 residues. The germline V gene has CDR1 SGHRS and CDR2 YFSETQ. In nucleotides, the CDR3 is TGCGCCAGCAGCTTGGGAGGTTCCAGGGACACTGAAGCTTTCTTT. Protein sequence: CASSLGGSRDTEAFF.

The rearrangement uses TRBV7-2 and TRBJ1-5; TRBD1 matches at 7 bases. Germline trimming cut 4 bases from V and 3 bases from J; bases unmatched to any gene: 9. Germline loops: CDR1 SGHTA, CDR2 FQGNSA. This CDR3 comprises 16 residues. The CDR3 DNA sequence: TGTGCCAGCAGCTCCTGGACAGGAGTCCCCAATCAGCCCCAGCATTTT. Residues: CASSSWTGVPNQPQHF.

V and J are TRBV7-6 and TRBJ2-5, with 9 bases fitting TRBD1. The junction had 5 bases not matched to a gene; V was cut back by 5 bases and J by 4 bases. Germline assignment: CDR1 SGHVS and CDR2 FNYEAQ. CDR3 length: 14 residues. Here the CDR3 reads CASSPDRGRETQYF. DNA for the CDR3: TGTGCCAGCAGCCCGGACAGGGGACGAGAGACCCAGTACTTC.

This chain uses TRBV6-6 with TRBJ1-1, with 9 bases aligning to TRBD1. CDR1 MNHNY and CDR2 SVGAGI come from the germline V gene (reference sequence). This CDR3 spans 14 amino acids. V was pared by 5 bases and J by 6 bases, with 7 bases of the junction left unmatched. CDR3 protein: CASSPGQGSAEAFF. The CDR3 region has the DNA TGTGCCAGCAGTCCTGGACAGGGGAGCGCTGAAGCTTTCTTT.

The V gene is TRBV6-1, the J gene TRBJ1-2, with D perhaps matching TRBD1 (5 bases). V was shortened by 5 bases and J by 2 bases, with 12 bases between the two germline ends. CDR1 MNHNS and CDR2 SASEGT come from the germline V gene. This CDR3 contains 14 residues. CDR3 sequence (DNA): TGTGCCAGCAGTTCGACCGGGACCAACTATGGCTACACCTTC. Amino acids: CASSSTGTNYGYTF.

This clone has only a few counts. V usage is TRBV2 and J usage is TRBJ2-5; TRBD1 matches 7 bases. The trim removed 3 bases at V and 1 base at J, leaving 2 bases unmatched. The CDR3 runs 14 residues. The germline gives CDR1 SNHLY, CDR2 FYNNEI. As DNA, the CDR3 is TGTGCCAGCAGTGATTGGGACAGCCAAGAGACCCAGTACTTC. Its protein product is CASSDWDSQETQYF.

The CDR3 is CASSFHRQPYGYTF. The CDR3 region has the DNA TGTGCCAGCAGCTTCCATCGACAACCCTATGGCTACACCTTC. The chain couples TRBV7-9 to TRBJ1-2; D not resolved. The germline gives CDR1 SEHNR, CDR2 FQNEAQ (reference sequence). The CDR3 has 14 amino acids. V gave up 3 bases and J gave up 4 bases, with 12 bases separating them.

The chain recombines TRBV27 with TRBJ2-1; a possible D gene is TRBD1 (6 bases). The CDR3 is made up of 14 amino acids. V lost 5 bases to trimming and J lost 5 bases, with 13 bases between them. Looked up from germline, CDR1 is MNHEY and CDR2 is SMNVEV (reference sequence). CDR3 region: CASSQQGLNNEQFF. CDR3 nucleotide sequence: TGTGCCAGCAGTCAACAGGGTCTAAACAATGAGCAGTTCTTC.

This clone was counted only a few times. V usage is TRBV28 and J usage is TRBJ1-3, with D maybe TRBD1 (6 bases). The CDR3 loop spans 15 amino acids. CDR1 is MDHEN, CDR2 SYDVKM, per germline. V was pared by 4 bases and J by 3 bases, with 13 bases between. As DNA, the CDR3 is TGTGCCAGCAGTTCCCCGACAGGATTTGGAAACACCATATATTTT. Residues: CASSSPTGFGNTIYF.

The J gene is TRBJ2-5, the V gene TRBV4-3; 8 nucleotides line up with TRBD1. The CDR3 spans 16 residues. The germline V gene has CDR1 LGHNA and CDR2 YSLEER. After removal of 2 bases from V and 4 bases from J, the junction contained 9 bases not matched to a gene. As DNA, the CDR3 is TGCGCCAGCAGCCAATTTGAGGGACAGGCCGGAGAGACCCAGTACTTC. It yields the protein CASSQFEGQAGETQYF.

The chain joins TRBV2 to TRBJ1-6; D is uncertain. The ends were cut back, 8 bases at V and 7 bases at J, with 6 bases in the middle. Per the germline V gene, CDR1 is SNHLY and CDR2 is FYNNEI. The CDR3 runs 11 residues. The CDR3 nucleotides read TGTGCCAGCGGAGGGAATTCACCCCTCCACTTT. Encoded protein: CASGGNSPLHF.

With respect to this clone: A much more abundant neighbour one base away suggests this may be a read error. This rearrangement joins TRBV5-1 to TRBJ1-1, with a weak D call TRBD1 (6 bases). Looked up from germline, CDR1 is SGHRS and CDR2 is YFSETQ. Trimming pared 2 bases from V and 4 bases from J, leaving 9 bases between. The CDR3 covers 13 residues. CDR3 loop: CASSFQGSTEAFF. CDR3 nucleotides: TGCGCCAGCAGCTTTCAGGGGAGCACTGAAGCTTTCTTT. Full variable domain (remainder filled in from reference TRBV5-1 and TRBJ1-1): KAGVTQTPRYLIKTRGQQVTLSCSPISGHRSVSWYQQTPGQGLQFLFEYFSETQRNKGNFPGRFSGRQFSNSRSEMNVSTLELGDSALYLCASSFQGSTEAFFGQGTRLTVV.

V usage is TRBV5-1 and J usage is TRBJ1-2; maybe TRBD1 (5 bases). The germline V gene has CDR1 SGHRS and CDR2 YFSETQ. Trimming took off 4 bases at V and 4 bases at J, with 11 bases between the two ends. CDR3 length equals 13 residues. The CDR3 DNA reads as TGCGCCAGCAGCGCGACAGAAACCTATGGCTACACCTTC. It specifies CASSATETYGYTF.

CDR3 in amino acids: CACPFSTPSDTQYF. Written as DNA, the CDR3 is TGTGCCTGCCCCTTTAGTACCCCATCGGATACGCAGTATTTT. The V and J genes are TRBV30 and TRBJ2-3; no firm D call. From germline, CDR1 is GTSNPN and CDR2 SVGIG (reference sequence). V was trimmed by 6 bases and J by 6 bases, leaving 19 bases between them. The CDR3 loop spans 14 amino acids.

The CDR3 DNA sequence: TGTGCCAGCAGCTTAGAGGTGGATAGTTATGGCTACACCTTC. Its protein is CASSLEVDSYGYTF. The gene calls are TRBV7-9 and TRBJ1-2; the D is unclear. CDR1 is SEHNR and CDR2 is FQNEAQ in the germline V gene (reference sequence). The CDR3 is made up of 14 amino acids. Trimming took off 1 base at V and 5 bases at J, with 11 bases between the two ends.

CDR3 sequence reads: CASSYVAEKRTEAFF. CDR3 DNA: TGTGCCAGCAGTTACGTGGCTGAAAAGAGGACTGAAGCTTTCTTT. The V call is TRBV6-5, the J call TRBJ1-1; D gene ambiguous. This CDR3 contains 15 residues. Trimming stripped 2 bases from V and 5 bases from J, with 15 bases between. Germline V gene sequence: CDR1 MNHEY, CDR2 SVGAGI.

The rearrangement links TRBV2 to TRBJ1-1; D remains ambiguous. The CDR3 loop spans 13 amino acids. Per germline, CDR1 SNHLY and CDR2 FYNNEI. V lost 5 bases and J 5 bases, leaving 12 bases between the germline ends. This chain's CDR3 is CASSPQPGTEAFF. CDR3 coding DNA: TGTGCCAGCAGTCCCCAGCCGGGGACTGAAGCTTTCTTT. The full variable domain, its missing parts supplied by reference TRBV2 and TRBJ1-1, is EPEVTQTPSHQVTQMGQEVILRCVPISNHLYFYWYRQILGQKVEFLVSFYNNEISEKSEIFDDQFSVERPDGSNFTLKIRSTKLEDSAMYFCASSPQPGTEAFFGQGTRLTVV.

The V call is TRBV5-4, the J call TRBJ1-2; 9 bases agree with TRBD1. The CDR3 has 15 amino acids. Germline V gives CDR1 SGHNT, CDR2 YYREEE (reference sequence). V shed 4 bases and J 2 bases; nucleotides not matched to a gene: 6. In nucleotides, the CDR3 is TGTGCCAGCAGCAACCGGGACAGGGCCAACTATGGCTACACCTTC. As protein: CASSNRDRANYGYTF.

The CDR3 region has the DNA TGTGCCAGCAGCCCACAGGGGCAAGAGACCCAGTACTTC. Translation gives CASSPQGQETQYF. This chain connects TRBV11-3 to TRBJ2-5; 7 bases match TRBD1. Germline CDR1 is SGHNT and CDR2 is YENEEA. Germline trimming cut 5 bases from V and 2 bases from J; bases unmatched to any gene: 2. CDR3 length equals 13 residues.

CDR3 amino acids: CASSEFGRMNTEAFF. CDR3 nucleotide sequence: TGTGCCAGCAGTGAATTTGGCAGGATGAACACTGAAGCTTTCTTT. This chain connects TRBV2 to TRBJ1-1; unclear D gene. Germline assignment: CDR1 SNHLY and CDR2 FYNNEI. With 2 bases removed from V and 0 bases from J, the gap between germline ends came to 10 bases. The CDR3 has 15 residues.

In its sample, this clone was seen once. The rearrangement links TRBV6-5 to TRBJ1-1, with D unclear. Germline V gives CDR1 MNHEY, CDR2 SVGAGI. Trimming stripped 2 bases from V and 5 bases from J, with 12 bases between. CDR3 length equals 14 residues. The CDR3 sequence is CASSYQGTLTEAFF. The CDR3 nucleotides read TGTGCCAGCAGTTACCAAGGCACCTTGACTGAAGCTTTCTTT.